The 11 T cell receptor beta chains in this list originate from one sample, sequenced in a study of T cell responses to AZD1222 COVID-19 vaccine. This table comes from immunoSEQ multiplex PCR, and its TCRdb copy is limited to in-frame clones, with some not included. The sample has roughly 170,000 clones, about 89% seen once. Sequencing used peripheral blood, obtained on day 0 of AZD1222 vaccination. The receptor source for this set is an adult in good health.

The genes are TRBV19 and TRBJ1-5, with 9 bases aligning to TRBD1. V lost 5 bases to trimming and J lost 1 base; unmatched junction nucleotides: 6. CDR3 length equals 16 residues. The germline CDR1 and CDR2 sequences are LNHDA and SQIVND (reference sequence). CDR3: CASSLTGGRSNQPQHF. The CDR3 coding sequence is TGTGCCAGTAGTTTAACAGGGGGCAGAAGCAATCAGCCCCAGCATTTT.

This clone was observed once. The rearrangement joins TRBV14 to TRBJ1-3, with D uncertain. Per germline, CDR1 SGHDN and CDR2 FVKESK. CDR3 length equals 13 residues. With 11 bases removed from V and 8 bases from J, the gap between germline ends came to 19 bases. CDR3 residues: CAVLDYTLDTIYF. In DNA form, the CDR3 reads TGTGCCGTACTAGACTATACGCTGGACACCATATATTTT. The variable domain in full, with the rest retrieved from reference TRBV14 and TRBJ1-3, is EAGVTQFPSHSVIEKGQTVTLRCDPISGHDNLYWYRRVMGKEIKFLLHFVKESKQDESGMPNNRFLAERTGGTYSTLKVQPAELEDSGVYFCAVLDYTLDTIYFGEGSWLTVV.

The chain carries TRBV5-1 and TRBJ2-3, with 12 bases lining up with TRBD2. Germline CDR1 reads SGHRS; CDR2 reads YFSETQ. The ends lost 3 bases at V and 2 bases at J; junction bases unmatched: 10. The CDR3 is 18 residues long. The CDR3 spells CASSSGTGTSGYTDTQYF. The CDR3 coding sequence is TGCGCCAGCAGCTCCGGGACAGGGACTAGCGGGTACACAGATACGCAGTATTTT.

The CDR3, as DNA: TGTGCCAGCAGCCAATTACAGGGGGCTCTCTATGGCTACACCTTC. Translated, it gives CASSQLQGALYGYTF. The chain couples TRBV16 to TRBJ1-2; 9 nucleotides line up with TRBD1. With 1 base clipped from V and 4 bases from J, the junction kept 4 bases outside the gene matches. The CDR3 length is 15 residues. The germline V gene encodes CDR1 KGHSY and CDR2 FQNENV.

This clone has more than one count but fewer than ten. The chain employs TRBV20-1 and TRBJ1-5; the D gene is possibly TRBD1 (5 bases). The CDR3 contains 11 residues. From germline, CDR1 is DFQATT and CDR2 SNEGSKA (reference sequence). V was clipped by 5 bases and J by 6 bases, with 8 bases between them. Here the CDR3 reads CSAGGVQPQHF. DNA of the CDR3: TGCAGTGCTGGAGGGGTTCAGCCCCAGCATTTT.

The chain has TRBV6-5 and TRBJ2-7; 9 nucleotides match TRBD2. V shed 4 bases, J shed 4 bases, and the junction held 11 bases outside the gene matches. The CDR3 consists of 16 residues. From germline, CDR1 is MNHEY and CDR2 SVGAGI. The chain's CDR3 is CASSSTWAGGPYEQYF. CDR3 nucleotides: TGTGCCAGCAGTTCCACTTGGGCGGGAGGGCCATACGAGCAGTACTTC.

The chain couples TRBV19 to TRBJ1-6; D is uncertain. Per germline, CDR1 LNHDA and CDR2 SQIVND (reference sequence). Between the trimmed V and J ends, which lost 0 bases and 0 bases, there was a span of 3 bases. The CDR3 is 15 amino acids. CDR3 loop: CASSIEHSYNSPLHF. DNA for the CDR3: TGTGCCAGTAGTATAGAACACTCCTATAATTCACCCCTCCACTTT.

The V call is TRBV12-3 or TRBV12-4, the J call TRBJ2-1, with D perhaps TRBD2 (5 bases). The germline V and J ends were trimmed by 3 bases and 5 bases, with 8 bases remaining between them. This CDR3 contains 13 residues. In DNA, the CDR3 is TGTGCCAGCAGTTTGTCGCGGGACAATGAGCAGTTCTTC. This codes for CASSLSRDNEQFF.

This rearrangement joins TRBV6-5 to TRBJ1-4; D not resolved. This CDR3 has 15 amino acids. Between the trimmed V and J ends, which lost 6 bases and 0 bases, there was a span of 11 bases. CDR1 is MNHEY and CDR2 is SVGAGI in the germline V gene. For the CDR3, the DNA is TGTGCCAGCAGGAGGACGTGGGCAACTAATGAAAAACTGTTTTTT. Protein sequence: CASRRTWATNEKLFF.

This clone has only one observation. The chain is built from TRBV11-2 and TRBJ2-3; 13 nucleotides match TRBD2. This CDR3 comprises 18 residues. Germline V gene data show CDR1 as SGHAT and CDR2 as FQNNGV. J gave up 0 bases and V 6 bases, and 9 bases lay outside the gene matches. CDR3 protein: CASSHKGLAGASTDTQYF. The DNA for the CDR3 is TGTGCCAGCAGTCATAAAGGACTAGCGGGGGCCAGCACAGATACGCAGTATTTT.

The V gene is TRBV6-2 or TRBV6-3, the J gene TRBJ1-6, with D uncertain. The V end lost 4 bases, the J end lost 6 bases, and 4 bases lay between the germline ends. The CDR3 is made up of 12 amino acids. Germline-derived CDR1 and CDR2 are MNHEY and SVGEGT. CDR3 loop: CASSWSNSPLHF. The CDR3 DNA reads as TGTGCCAGCAGTTGGAGTAATTCACCCCTCCACTTT.